Sequencing of this TCR beta chain was carried out in a study of cytomegalovirus exposure and HLA in healthy donors. Amplification used 60 Vbeta primers and 13 Jbeta primers. Clones were read by immunoSEQ multiplex PCR, and TCRdb kept only the in-frame ones, dropping some. The profile covers approximately 100,000 clones, with roughly three quarters appearing a single time and under 13% taken by the ten largest. A word on this clone: Its antigen remains unknown. Other nucleotide sequences in the sample specify the same CDR3.

Participants comprised healthy donors of bone marrow. Overall study results and limits: Clonal expansion was found to be greater in HLA-associated TCR beta chains than in equally common others in a later analysis.

This CDR3 spans 13 amino acids. Trimming stripped 6 bases from V and 0 bases from J, with 9 bases between. CDR1 is MNHEY, CDR2 SMNVEV, per germline (reference sequence). The sequencing input was PBMCs. The clonotype originates from a middle-aged man in good health and CMV-seropositive. The V gene is TRBV27, the J gene TRBJ2-7, with D uncertain. CDR3: CASSLTSSYEQYF. The CDR3 nucleotides read TGTGCCAGCAGCTTGACAAGCTCCTACGAGCAGTACTTC.